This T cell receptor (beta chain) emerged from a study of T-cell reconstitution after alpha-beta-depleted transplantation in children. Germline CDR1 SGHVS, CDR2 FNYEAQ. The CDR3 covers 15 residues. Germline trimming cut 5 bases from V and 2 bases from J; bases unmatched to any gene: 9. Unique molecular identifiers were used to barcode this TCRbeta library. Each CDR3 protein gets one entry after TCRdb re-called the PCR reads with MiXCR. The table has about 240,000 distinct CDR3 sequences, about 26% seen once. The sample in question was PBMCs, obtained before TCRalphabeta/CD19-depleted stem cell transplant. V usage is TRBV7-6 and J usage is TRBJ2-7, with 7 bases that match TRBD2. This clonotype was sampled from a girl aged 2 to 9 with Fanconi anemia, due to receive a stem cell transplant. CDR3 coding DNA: TGTGCCAGCAGCCAGCGGGACTACGCCGCCTACGAGCAGTACTTC. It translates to CASSQRDYAAYEQYF.